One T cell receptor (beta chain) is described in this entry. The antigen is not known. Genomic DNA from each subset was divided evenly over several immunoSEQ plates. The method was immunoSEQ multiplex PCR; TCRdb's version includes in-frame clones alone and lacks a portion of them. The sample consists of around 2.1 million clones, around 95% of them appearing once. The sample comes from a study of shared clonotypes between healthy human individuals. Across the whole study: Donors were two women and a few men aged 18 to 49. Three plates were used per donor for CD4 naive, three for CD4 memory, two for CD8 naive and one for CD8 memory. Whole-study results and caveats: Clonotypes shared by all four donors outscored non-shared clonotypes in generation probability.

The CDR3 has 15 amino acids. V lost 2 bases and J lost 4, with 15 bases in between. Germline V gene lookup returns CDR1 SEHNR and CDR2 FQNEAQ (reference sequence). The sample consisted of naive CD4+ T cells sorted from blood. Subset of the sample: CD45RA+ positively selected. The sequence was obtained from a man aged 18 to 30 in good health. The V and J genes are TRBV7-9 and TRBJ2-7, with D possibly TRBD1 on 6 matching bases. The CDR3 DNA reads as TGTGCCAGCAGCTTAACGGGGCAGGGGCGGTACGAGCAGTACTTC. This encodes CASSLTGQGRYEQYF.